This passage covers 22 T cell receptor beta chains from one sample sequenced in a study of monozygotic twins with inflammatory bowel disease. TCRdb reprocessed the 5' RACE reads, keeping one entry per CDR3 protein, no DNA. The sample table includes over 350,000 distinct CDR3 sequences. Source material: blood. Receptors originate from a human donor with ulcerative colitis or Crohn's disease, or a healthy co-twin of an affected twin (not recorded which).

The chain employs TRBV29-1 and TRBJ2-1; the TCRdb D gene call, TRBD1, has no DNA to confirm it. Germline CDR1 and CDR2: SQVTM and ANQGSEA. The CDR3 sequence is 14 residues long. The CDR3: CSVDWDRFYNEQFF.

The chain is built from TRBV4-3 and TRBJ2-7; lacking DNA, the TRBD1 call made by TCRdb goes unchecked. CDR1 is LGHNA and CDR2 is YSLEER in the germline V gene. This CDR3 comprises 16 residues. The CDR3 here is CASSQDEGTGGYEQYF.

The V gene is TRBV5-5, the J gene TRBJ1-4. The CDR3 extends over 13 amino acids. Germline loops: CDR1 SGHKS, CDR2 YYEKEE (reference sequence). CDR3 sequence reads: CASSLGPEVELFF.

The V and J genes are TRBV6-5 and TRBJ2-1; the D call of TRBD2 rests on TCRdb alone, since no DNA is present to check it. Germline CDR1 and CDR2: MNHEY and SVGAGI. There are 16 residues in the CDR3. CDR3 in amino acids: CASSYRGLAGNNEQFF.

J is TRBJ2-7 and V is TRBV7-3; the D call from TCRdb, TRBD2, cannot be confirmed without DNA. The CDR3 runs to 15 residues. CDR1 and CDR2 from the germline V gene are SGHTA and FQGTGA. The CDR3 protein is CASSLIGAGGDEQYF. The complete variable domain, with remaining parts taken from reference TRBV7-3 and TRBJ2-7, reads GAGVSQTPSNKVTEKGKYVELRCDPISGHTALYWYRQSLGQGPEFLIYFQGTGAADDSGLPNDRFFAVRPEGSVSTLKIQRTERGDSAVYLCASSLIGAGGDEQYFGPGTRLTVT.

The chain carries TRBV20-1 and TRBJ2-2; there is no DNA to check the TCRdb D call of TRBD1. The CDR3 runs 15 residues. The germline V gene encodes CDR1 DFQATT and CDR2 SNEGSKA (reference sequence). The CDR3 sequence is CSASAGTKNTGELFF.

CDR3 amino acids: CASSLARGTEQFF. The chain couples TRBV5-1 to TRBJ2-1; TCRdb's D call of TRBD1 is untestable without DNA. Germline CDR1 reads SGHRS; CDR2 reads YFSETQ. This CDR3 contains 13 residues.

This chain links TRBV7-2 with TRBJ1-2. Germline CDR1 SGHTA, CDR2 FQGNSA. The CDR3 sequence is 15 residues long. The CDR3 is CASSLYGRPNYGYTF.

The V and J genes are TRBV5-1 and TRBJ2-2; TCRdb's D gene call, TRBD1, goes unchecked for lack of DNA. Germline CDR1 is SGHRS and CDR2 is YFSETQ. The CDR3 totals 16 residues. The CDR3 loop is CASSLRRQVAAGELFF.

The CDR3 sequence: CSAREWTGTANYGYTF. This chain links TRBV20-1 with TRBJ1-2; the D call from TCRdb, TRBD1, cannot be confirmed without DNA. The V gene's germline CDR1 is DFQATT and CDR2 SNEGSKA (reference sequence). The CDR3 totals 16 residues.

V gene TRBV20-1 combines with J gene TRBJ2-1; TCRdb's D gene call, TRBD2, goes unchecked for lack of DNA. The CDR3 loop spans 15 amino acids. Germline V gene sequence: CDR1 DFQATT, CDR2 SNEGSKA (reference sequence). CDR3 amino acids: CSARGSGGTYNEQFF.

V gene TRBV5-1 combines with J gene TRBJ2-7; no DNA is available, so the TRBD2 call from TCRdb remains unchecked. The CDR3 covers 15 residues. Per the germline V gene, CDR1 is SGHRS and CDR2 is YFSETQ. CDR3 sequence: CASTRGADTSYEQYF. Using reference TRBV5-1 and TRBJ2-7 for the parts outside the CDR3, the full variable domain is KAGVTQTPRYLIKTRGQQVTLSCSPISGHRSVSWYQQTPGQGLQFLFEYFSETQRNKGNFPGRFSGRQFSNSRSEMNVSTLELGDSALYLCASTRGADTSYEQYFGPGTRLTVT.

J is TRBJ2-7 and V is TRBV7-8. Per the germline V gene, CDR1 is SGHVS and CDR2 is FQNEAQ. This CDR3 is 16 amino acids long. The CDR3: CASSLVGIFPTYEQYF.

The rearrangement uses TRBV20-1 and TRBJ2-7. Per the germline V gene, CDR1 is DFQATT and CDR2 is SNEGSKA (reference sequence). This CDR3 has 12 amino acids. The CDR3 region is CSARRTHYEQYF.

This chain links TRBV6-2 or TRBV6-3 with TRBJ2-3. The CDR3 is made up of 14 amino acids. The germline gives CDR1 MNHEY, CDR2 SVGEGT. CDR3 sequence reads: CATTAWGSTDTQYF.

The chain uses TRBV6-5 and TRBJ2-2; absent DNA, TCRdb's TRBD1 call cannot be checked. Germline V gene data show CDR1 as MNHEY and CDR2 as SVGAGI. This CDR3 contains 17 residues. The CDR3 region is CASSYSTGTTNTGELFF.

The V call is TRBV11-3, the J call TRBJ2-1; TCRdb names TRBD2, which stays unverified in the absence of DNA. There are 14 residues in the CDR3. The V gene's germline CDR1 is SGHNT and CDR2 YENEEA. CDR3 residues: CASSPSLLGHEQFF.

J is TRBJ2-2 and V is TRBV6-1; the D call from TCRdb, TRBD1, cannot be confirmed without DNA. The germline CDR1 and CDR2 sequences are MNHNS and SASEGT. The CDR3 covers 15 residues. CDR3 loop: CASSPGGQGVGELFF.

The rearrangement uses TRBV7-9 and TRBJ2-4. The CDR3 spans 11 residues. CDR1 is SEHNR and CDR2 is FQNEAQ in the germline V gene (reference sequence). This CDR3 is CASSSDLFQYF. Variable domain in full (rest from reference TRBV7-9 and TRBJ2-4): DTGVSQNPRHKITKRGQNVTFRCDPISEHNRLYWYRQTLGQGPEFLTYFQNEAQLEKSRLLSDRFSAERPKGSFSTLEIQRTEQGDSAMYLCASSSDLFQYFGAGTRLSVL.

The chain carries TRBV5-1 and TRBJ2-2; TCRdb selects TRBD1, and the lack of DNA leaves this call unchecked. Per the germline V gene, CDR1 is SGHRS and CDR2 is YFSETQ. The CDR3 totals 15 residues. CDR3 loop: CASSFATGNTGELFF.

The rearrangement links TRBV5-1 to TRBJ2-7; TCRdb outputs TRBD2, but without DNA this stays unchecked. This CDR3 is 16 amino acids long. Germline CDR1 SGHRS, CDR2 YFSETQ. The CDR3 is CASSFPSGGGNYEQYF.

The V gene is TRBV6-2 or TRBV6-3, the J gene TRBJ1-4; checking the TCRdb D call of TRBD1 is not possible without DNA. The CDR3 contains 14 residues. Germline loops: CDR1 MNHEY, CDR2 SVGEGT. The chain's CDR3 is CAIRQGINNGKLFF.